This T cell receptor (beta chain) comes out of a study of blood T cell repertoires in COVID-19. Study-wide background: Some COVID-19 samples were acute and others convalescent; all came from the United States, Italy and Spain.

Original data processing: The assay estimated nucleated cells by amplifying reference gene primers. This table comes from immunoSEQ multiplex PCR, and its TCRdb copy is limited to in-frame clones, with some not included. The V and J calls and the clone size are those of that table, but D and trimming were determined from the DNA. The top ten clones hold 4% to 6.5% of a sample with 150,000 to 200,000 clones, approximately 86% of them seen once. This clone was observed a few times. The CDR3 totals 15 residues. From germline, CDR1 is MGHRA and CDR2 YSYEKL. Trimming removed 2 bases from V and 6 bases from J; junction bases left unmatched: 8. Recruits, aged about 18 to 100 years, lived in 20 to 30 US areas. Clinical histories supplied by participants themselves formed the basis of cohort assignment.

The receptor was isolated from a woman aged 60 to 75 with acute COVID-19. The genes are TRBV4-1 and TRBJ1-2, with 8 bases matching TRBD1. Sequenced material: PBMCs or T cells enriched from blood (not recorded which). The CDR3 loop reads CASSQIDRGIDGYTF. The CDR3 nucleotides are TGCGCCAGCAGCCAAATAGACAGGGGAATAGATGGCTACACCTTC.